Presented here are 26 T cell receptor beta chains from one specimen sequenced in a study of T cell responses to AZD1222 COVID-19 vaccine. The repertoire was sequenced with immunoSEQ multiplex PCR; TCRdb's copy has only in-frame clones and lacks some. The sample lists 120,000 to 150,000 clones, 82% occurring once. The material was peripheral blood, obtained on day 0 of MenACWY control vaccination. The source is an adult in good health.

J is TRBJ1-4 and V is TRBV7-9; TRBD1 matches 7 bases. CDR3 length: 14 amino acids. The ends lost 4 bases at V and 8 bases at J; junction bases unmatched: 7. In germline, CDR1 is SEHNR, CDR2 FQNEAQ (reference sequence). The CDR3 spells CASSSTGKLEKLFF. The CDR3 DNA is TGTGCCAGCAGCTCGACAGGGAAATTGGAAAAACTGTTTTTT.

V is TRBV5-4 and J is TRBJ2-5; D tentatively reads TRBD1 or TRBD2 (6 bases each). The germline V gene has CDR1 SGHNT and CDR2 YYREEE (reference sequence). V lost 0 bases and J lost 2, with 8 bases in between. The CDR3 spans 14 residues. Here the CDR3 DNA reads TGTGCCAGCAGCTTGGGGGGGGCGCAAGAGACCCAGTACTTC. Amino acids: CASSLGGAQETQYF.

The rearrangement joins TRBV3-1 (or the pseudogene TRBV3-2) to TRBJ2-5, with D tentatively TRBD1 or TRBD2 (5 bases each). Trimming took off 8 bases at V and 2 bases at J, with 18 bases between the two ends. The CDR3 consists of 15 residues. Germline assignment: CDR1 LGHDT and CDR2 YNNKEL (reference sequence). CDR3 in DNA: TGTGCCAGCCGATCGCTGGGGGACGGGCAAGAGACCCAGTACTTC. Its translation is CASRSLGDGQETQYF.

CDR3 coding DNA: TGTGCCAGCAGGTCCCGCCCAGGTTCACCCCTCCACTTT. Its protein product is CASRSRPGSPLHF. The rearrangement uses TRBV2 and TRBJ1-6; no firm D call. V was trimmed by 6 bases and J by 9 bases, leaving 12 bases between them. CDR1 is SNHLY, CDR2 FYNNEI, per germline. The CDR3 extends over 13 amino acids.

The gene calls are TRBV19 and TRBJ1-6, with TRBD1 matching 8 bases. CDR3 length equals 14 residues. V was pared by 6 bases and J by 8 bases, with 6 bases of the junction left unmatched. CDR1 is LNHDA and CDR2 is SQIVND in the germline V gene (reference sequence). CDR3 loop: CASRFTGGYSPLHF. For the CDR3, the DNA is TGTGCCAGTAGGTTTACAGGGGGGTATTCACCCCTCCACTTT.

The V gene is TRBV6-6, the J gene TRBJ1-2, with TRBD1 matching over 7 bases. CDR1 and CDR2 (germline): MNHNY, SVGAGI (reference sequence). V shed 4 bases, J shed 7 bases, and the junction held 12 bases outside the gene matches. The CDR3 extends over 15 amino acids. The CDR3 here is CASSSYRDSYCGYTF. In nucleotides, the CDR3 is TGTGCCAGCAGTTCCTACCGGGACAGCTACTGTGGCTACACCTTC.

This chain connects TRBV5-8 to TRBJ1-5; a possible D gene is TRBD1 (6 bases). The CDR3 spans 16 residues. Per the germline V gene, CDR1 is SGHTS and CDR2 is YDEGEE. The V end was cut by 4 bases, the J end by 4 bases, with 18 bases between. This CDR3 reads CASSGIGGVINQPQHF. CDR3 nucleotide sequence: TGTGCCAGCAGCGGTATAGGGGGGGTGATTAATCAGCCCCAGCATTTT.

This sequence joins TRBV7-2 and TRBJ2-1; 12 bases fit TRBD1. V trimming: 3 bases; J trimming: 6 bases; junction bases outside the gene matches: 9. The CDR3 totals 17 residues. CDR1 is SGHTA and CDR2 is FQGNSA in the germline V gene. DNA of the CDR3: TGTGCCAGCAGCTTCTTACCGGGACAGGGGGCTAGCAATGAGCAGTTCTTC. It specifies CASSFLPGQGASNEQFF. The full variable domain, rest sourced from reference TRBV7-2 and TRBJ2-1, is GAGVSQSPSNKVTEKGKDVELRCDPISGHTALYWYRQSLGQGLEFLIYFQGNSAPDKSGLPSDRFSAERTGGSVSTLTIQRTQQEDSAVYLCASSFLPGQGASNEQFFGPGTRLTVL.

The V gene is TRBV4-1, the J gene TRBJ1-4, with a possible D match to TRBD1 (6 bases). CDR3 length: 15 residues. Germline CDR1 reads MGHRA; CDR2 reads YSYEKL. V was pared by 4 bases and J by 4 bases, with 13 bases between. CDR3 sequence reads: CASSPQGTGNEKLFF. The DNA for the CDR3 is TGCGCCAGCAGCCCCCAGGGGACTGGTAATGAAAAACTGTTTTTT.

The chain is built from TRBV6-5 and TRBJ2-3; TRBD2 matches at 13 bases. The V gene's germline CDR1 is MNHEY and CDR2 SVGAGI. Losses at the gene ends were 4 bases for V and 6 bases for J; bases not matched to a gene: 7. CDR3 length: 16 amino acids. The DNA of the CDR3 is TGTGCCAGCAGTTTTACTAGCGGGGGGGCCGGGGATACGCAGTATTTT. Its translation is CASSFTSGGAGDTQYF.

The gene calls are TRBV7-6 and TRBJ1-2; TRBD1 is a possible D gene (5 bases). The CDR3 has 14 residues. Trimming took off 5 bases at V and 4 bases at J, with 14 bases between the two ends. The germline CDR1 and CDR2 sequences are SGHVS and FNYEAQ. The CDR3 DNA sequence: TGTGCCAGCAGCCCTACCTCAGGGACCTATGGCTACACCTTC. It is translated as CASSPTSGTYGYTF. Complete variable domain (other parts from reference TRBV7-6 and TRBJ1-2): GAGVSQSPRYKVTKRGQDVALRCDPISGHVSLYWYRQALGQGPEFLTYFNYEAQQDKSGLPNDRFSAERPEGSISTLTIQRTEQRDSAMYRCASSPTSGTYGYTFGSGTRLTVV.

This chain links TRBV10-1 with TRBJ2-3, with D uncertain. With 6 bases removed from V and 5 bases from J, the gap between germline ends came to 18 bases. CDR1 and CDR2 (germline): WNHNN, SYGVQD (reference sequence). The CDR3 consists of 15 residues. CDR3 nucleotide sequence: TGCGCCAGCAGCGCCGACGGTTACAAGGGAGATACGCAGTATTTT. It encodes CASSADGYKGDTQYF.

V is TRBV19 and J is TRBJ1-4; perhaps TRBD1 as D (6 bases). The CDR3 has 15 amino acids. CDR1 and CDR2 (germline): LNHDA, SQIVND (reference sequence). Deletions cut 4 bases from V and 3 bases from J, with 12 bases between. The CDR3: CASSTTGLSNEKLFF. The CDR3 DNA is TGTGCCAGTAGTACTACAGGGTTGTCTAATGAAAAACTGTTTTTT.

V is TRBV9 and J is TRBJ1-2; D remains unclear. This CDR3 is 12 amino acids long. Trimming took 4 bases from V and 1 from J, leaving 5 bases between them. The V gene's germline CDR1 is SGDLS and CDR2 YYNGEE. The CDR3 loop reads CASSLFNYGYTF. The CDR3 coding sequence is TGTGCCAGCAGCCTCTTTAACTATGGCTACACCTTC.

The chain has TRBV4-2 and TRBJ2-5, with 8 positions matching TRBD1. V was pared by 2 bases and J by 2 bases, with 1 base of the junction left unmatched. The CDR3 spans 14 residues. Germline V gene data show CDR1 as LGHNA and CDR2 as YNFKEQ. The CDR3 protein is CASSQRQGQETQYF. The CDR3 DNA reads as TGTGCCAGCAGCCAACGACAGGGGCAAGAGACCCAGTACTTC.

J is TRBJ1-1 and V is TRBV28; 9 nucleotides align to TRBD1. CDR1 and CDR2 (germline): MDHEN, SYDVKM. This CDR3 spans 17 amino acids. The V and J ends lost 2 bases and 0 bases, in that order; junction bases with no gene match: 7. DNA for the CDR3: TGTGCCAGCAGTTTACTCCGGGACAGGGACCTGAACACTGAAGCTTTCTTT. Translation: CASSLLRDRDLNTEAFF.

This chain links TRBV7-9 with TRBJ1-2; 9 positions match TRBD1. V lost 5 bases, J lost 4 bases, and 8 bases stayed unmatched. CDR3 size: 15 residues. Germline loops: CDR1 SEHNR, CDR2 FQNEAQ (reference sequence). CDR3 protein: CASSRSGTGTYGYTF. The CDR3 bases are TGTGCCAGCAGCCGATCCGGGACAGGGACCTATGGCTACACCTTC.

The rearrangement uses TRBV9 and TRBJ2-3; 12 bases map to TRBD2. The V and J ends lost 3 bases and 2 bases, in that order; junction bases with no gene match: 4. The CDR3 consists of 16 residues. Germline CDR1 reads SGDLS; CDR2 reads YYNGEE. The CDR3 sequence is CASSAGTSGSTDTQYF. The CDR3 DNA reads TGTGCCAGCAGCGCCGGGACTAGCGGGTCCACAGATACGCAGTATTTT.

This clone has a single count. The CDR3 bases are TGTGCCAGCACCCCAGGGGGCAGGTCGGCTGAAGCTTTCTTT. Translated: CASTPGGRSAEAFF. The chain links TRBV6-5 to TRBJ1-1; 8 nucleotides match TRBD1. The CDR3 has 14 amino acids. CDR1 and CDR2 from the germline V gene are MNHEY and SVGAGI. V was pared by 7 bases and J by 6 bases, with 10 bases of the junction left unmatched.

Here the CDR3 reads CASSTQGLGTEAFF. CDR3 nucleotides: TGTGCCAGTAGTACGCAGGGGTTAGGGACTGAAGCTTTCTTT. The chain carries TRBV19 and TRBJ1-1; a possible D gene is TRBD1 (6 bases). Germline V gene data show CDR1 as LNHDA and CDR2 as SQIVND (reference sequence). CDR3 size: 14 residues. The ends were cut back, 4 bases at V and 5 bases at J, with 14 bases in the middle. Variable domain in full (rest from reference TRBV19 and TRBJ1-1): DGGITQSPKYLFRKEGQNVTLSCEQNLNHDAMYWYRQDPGQGLRLIYYSQIVNDFQKGDIAEGYSVSREKKESFPLTVTSAQKNPTAFYLCASSTQGLGTEAFFGQGTRLTVV.

CDR3 in amino acids: CASSIDWGGELFF. The CDR3 region has the DNA TGTGCCAGTAGTATAGATTGGGGCGGGGAGCTGTTTTTT. The chain combines TRBV19 with TRBJ2-2, with no clear D. The V gene's germline CDR1 is LNHDA and CDR2 SQIVND (reference sequence). The CDR3 has 13 amino acids. V was trimmed by 0 bases and J by 7 bases, leaving 6 bases between them.

The V gene is TRBV7-8, the J gene TRBJ2-7; 7 nucleotides align to TRBD1. With 1 base clipped from V and 3 bases from J, the junction kept 9 bases outside the gene matches. The CDR3 length is 16 residues. From germline, CDR1 is SGHVS and CDR2 FQNEAQ. In nucleotides, the CDR3 is TGTGCCAGCAGCTTAGGCCCCCGGGGACAGTTCTACGAGCAGTACTTC. This codes for CASSLGPRGQFYEQYF.

This rearrangement joins TRBV13 to TRBJ1-1; D is possibly TRBD1 (5 bases). From germline, CDR1 is PRHDT and CDR2 FYEKMQ (reference sequence). V lost 5 bases and J 7 bases, leaving 14 bases between the germline ends. There are 13 residues in the CDR3. CDR3 nucleotide sequence: TGTGCCAGCAGCCCCCGTGGGGCGGGTGAAGCTTTCTTT. Amino acid sequence: CASSPRGAGEAFF.

The chain combines TRBV29-1 with TRBJ1-1; D remains unclear. The V gene lost 5 bases and the J gene lost 2 bases, with 6 bases spanning the gap. The CDR3 length is 11 residues. The germline V gene encodes CDR1 SQVTM and CDR2 ANQGSEA. Here the CDR3 reads CSVRINTEAFF. The CDR3 nucleotides are TGCAGCGTTCGGATAAACACTGAAGCTTTCTTT.

As for this clone: Additional DNA sequences in this sample encode the identical CDR3. The chain is built from TRBV18 and TRBJ2-7, with D tentatively TRBD1 (5 bases). This CDR3 has 14 amino acids. Germline assignment: CDR1 KGHSH and CDR2 LQKENI. Trimming took off 3 bases at V and 3 bases at J, with 12 bases between the two ends. CDR3 sequence reads: CASSPRQGVYEQYV. CDR3 coding DNA: TGTGCCAGCTCACCCCGGCAGGGTGTCTACGAGCAGTACGTC.

V usage is TRBV12-3 or TRBV12-4 and J usage is TRBJ1-1; D may be TRBD1 (5 bases). Trimming pared 3 bases from V and 5 bases from J, leaving 10 bases between. CDR3 length equals 13 residues. The CDR3 sequence is CASSFGGSTEAFF. For the CDR3, the DNA is TGTGCCAGCAGTTTTGGGGGGTCAACTGAAGCTTTCTTT.